This paragraph reports one T cell receptor beta chain. Its antigen is currently unknown. Ex vivo total memory CD4+ cells were sequenced at deep level. TCRdb keeps only in-frame clones here, not all; method: immunoSEQ multiplex PCR. The sample has some 26,000 clones, about four fifths seen once. This sample stems from a study of human CD4 T cells and Enterobacteriaceae. The memory gate held CD4+ cells that were not CD45RA+CCR7+CD95- naive cells, over 98% pure. Sorting first excluded CD8+, CD14+, CD16+, CD56+, CD19+ and CD25-bright cells. Germline loops: CDR1 SNHLY, CDR2 FYNNEI. The CDR3 is made up of 14 amino acids. The V gene end was trimmed by 6 bases and the J gene end by 5 bases; junction bases not matched to a gene: 6. Study-level points and caveats: Ex vivo clonotype reactivity was inferred only by sequence matching.

The sequence came from a human donor in good health. The specimen sequenced was memory CD4+ T cells from blood. The rearrangement links TRBV2 to TRBJ1-4, with 7 bases identical to TRBD1. The CDR3 spells CASRNGQVNEKLFF. The CDR3 DNA is TGTGCCAGCAGAAATGGACAGGTCAATGAAAAACTGTTTTTT.